The 30 T cell receptor beta chains below all came from one sample that was sequenced in a study of lymphopenia after photon versus proton radiotherapy. Sequenced by immunoSEQ multiplex PCR; TCRdb stores in-frame clones only, minus some. The data show approximately 65,000 clones, with roughly 90% seen just once and over 10% held by the top ten. Sequences were derived from peripheral blood, sampled from a patient treated with proton-based radiotherapy. Receptors originate from a man older than 75 with esophageal cancer.

The chain is built from TRBV9 and TRBJ2-3, with no clear D. The CDR3 is 14 residues long. Deletions cut 0 bases from V and 6 bases from J, with 11 bases between. Germline-derived CDR1 and CDR2 are SGDLS and YYNGEE. The CDR3 sequence: CASSVEVRQDTQYF. The CDR3 bases are TGTGCCAGCAGCGTAGAAGTTAGGCAGGATACGCAGTATTTT. Based on the CDR3 plus reference TRBV9 and TRBJ2-3, the full variable domain is DSGVTQTPKHLITATGQRVTLRCSPRSGDLSVYWYQQSLDQGLQFLIQYYNGEERAKGNILERFSAQQFPDLHSELNLSSLELGDSALYFCASSVEVRQDTQYFGPGTRLTVL.

The chain couples TRBV5-1 to TRBJ2-2, with D tentatively TRBD2 (6 bases). Germline CDR1 is SGHRS and CDR2 is YFSETQ. The V end lost 3 bases, the J end lost 7 bases, and 13 bases lay between the germline ends. There are 14 residues in the CDR3. CDR3 in amino acids: CASSSGDRIGELFF. As DNA, the CDR3 is TGCGCCAGCAGCTCGGGAGACAGAATCGGGGAGCTGTTTTTT.

The chain has TRBV7-9 and TRBJ2-1, with TRBD2 matching over 9 bases. The trim removed 5 bases at V and 6 bases at J, leaving 11 bases unmatched. The CDR3 totals 16 residues. Germline CDR1 reads SEHNR; CDR2 reads FQNEAQ (reference sequence). In nucleotides, the CDR3 is TGTGCCAGCAGCCAAACAGGCGGGAGGGGGCCCAATGAGCAGTTCTTC. Its protein is CASSQTGGRGPNEQFF.

The CDR3 spells CASSYGGGGYGYTF. CDR3 nucleotide sequence: TGTGCCAGCAGTTACGGTGGCGGCGGCTATGGCTACACCTTC. This sequence joins TRBV6-5 and TRBJ1-2; D uncertain. Germline V gives CDR1 MNHEY, CDR2 SVGAGI. This CDR3 contains 14 residues. V lost 2 bases and J lost 4, with 11 bases in between.

V usage is TRBV5-1 and J usage is TRBJ2-3; TRBD2 matches 9 bases. Trimming at V came to 5 bases and at J to 5 bases, leaving 6 bases not matched to a gene. The CDR3 loop spans 14 amino acids. CDR1 is SGHRS, CDR2 YFSETQ, per germline. CDR3 sequence reads: CASRGREGRDTQYF. The CDR3 DNA reads TGCGCCAGCAGAGGGCGGGAGGGTAGAGATACGCAGTATTTT. The full variable domain, with the rest looked up from reference TRBV5-1 and TRBJ2-3, is KAGVTQTPRYLIKTRGQQVTLSCSPISGHRSVSWYQQTPGQGLQFLFEYFSETQRNKGNFPGRFSGRQFSNSRSEMNVSTLELGDSALYLCASRGREGRDTQYFGPGTRLTVL.

The chain is built from TRBV5-1 and TRBJ2-7, with 7 bases identical to TRBD2. Germline values: CDR1 SGHRS, CDR2 YFSETQ. This CDR3 region has 15 residues. V dropped 4 bases and J dropped 3; count of bases not matched to a gene: 10. CDR3 DNA sequence: TGCGCCAGCAGCCTCCCAGGCCAGCGGGACTACGAGCAGTACTTC. Protein sequence: CASSLPGQRDYEQYF.

This chain uses TRBV9 with TRBJ2-7; D is tentatively TRBD1 or TRBD2 (6 bases each). The germline gives CDR1 SGDLS, CDR2 YYNGEE. Deletions cut 0 bases from V and 4 bases from J, with 14 bases between. The CDR3 has 15 residues. The CDR3 DNA is TGTGCCAGCAGCGTAGGGGTAGGGGGGCAGTACGAGCAGTACTTC. Its protein is CASSVGVGGQYEQYF.

The V gene is TRBV10-3, the J gene TRBJ1-6; D gene ambiguous. Germline V gene data show CDR1 as ENHRY and CDR2 as SYGVKD. The CDR3 consists of 12 residues. Trimming pared 10 bases from V and 6 bases from J, leaving 10 bases between. The CDR3 spells CATRVPNSPLHF. The DNA for the CDR3 is TGTGCCACGCGGGTTCCTAATTCACCCCTCCACTTT.

This clone has more than one count but fewer than ten. The chain carries TRBV6-5 and TRBJ2-7, with 9 nucleotides matching TRBD2. The CDR3 runs to 15 residues. From germline, CDR1 is MNHEY and CDR2 SVGAGI. V lost 6 bases, J lost 5 bases, and 11 bases stayed unmatched. CDR3 residues: CASRGLSGRFDEQYF. The CDR3 nucleotides are TGTGCCAGCAGAGGTCTGAGCGGGAGGTTTGACGAGCAGTACTTC.

This chain uses TRBV11-2 with TRBJ2-5; maybe TRBD1 (5 bases). This CDR3 has 13 residues. Trimming removed 5 bases at V and 5 bases at J, with 12 bases between. Germline assignment: CDR1 SGHAT and CDR2 FQNNGV. CDR3 nucleotide sequence: TGTGCCAGCAGCCTAGGGGTTGGGGAGACCCAGTACTTC. This codes for CASSLGVGETQYF.

This chain links TRBV6-5 with TRBJ1-5; 7 nucleotides match TRBD1. Germline V CDR1 and CDR2: MNHEY, SVGAGI. CDR3 length: 16 residues. The V gene end was trimmed by 4 bases and the J gene end by 3 bases; junction bases not matched to a gene: 9. The CDR3 is CASSSSTGMNNQPQHF. In DNA form, the CDR3 reads TGTGCCAGCAGTTCATCGACAGGGATGAACAATCAGCCCCAGCATTTT.

The chain uses TRBV18 and TRBJ1-5; D not resolved. The V end lost 2 bases, the J end lost 5 bases, and 7 bases lay between the germline ends. Germline CDR1 is KGHSH and CDR2 is LQKENI. There are 13 residues in the CDR3. The CDR3 region has the DNA TGTGCCAGCTCACCAGGGGAGGATCAGCCCCAGCATTTT. Translating it yields CASSPGEDQPQHF.

V and J are TRBV6-1 and TRBJ1-2; possible D gene TRBD1, 5 bases. V was clipped by 8 bases and J by 14 bases, with 24 bases between them. CDR3 size: 13 residues. Germline V gene lookup returns CDR1 MNHNS and CDR2 SASEGT. The CDR3 DNA follows: TGTGCCAGCGGGGCGGCCTCGGCTATGGCTAGGACCTTC. Translation: CASGAASAMARTF.

The chain joins TRBV12-5 to TRBJ2-3, with TRBD1 matching over 7 bases. J was trimmed by 0 bases and V by 1 base; bases with no gene match: 4. Germline loops: CDR1 LGHNT, CDR2 FRNRAP. This CDR3 contains 16 residues. The CDR3 is CASGLERQGSTDTQYF. The CDR3 nucleotides are TGTGCTAGTGGTTTGGAGAGACAGGGAAGCACAGATACGCAGTATTTT.

The rearrangement uses TRBV30 and TRBJ1-1, with D unclear. The germline V and J ends were trimmed by 2 bases and 1 base, with 8 bases remaining between them. This CDR3 has 13 amino acids. Germline V lookup: CDR1 GTSNPN, CDR2 SVGIG (reference sequence). CDR3 amino acids: CAWSFGPNTEAFF. In DNA, the CDR3 is TGTGCCTGGAGTTTTGGACCGAACACTGAAGCTTTCTTT. Together with reference TRBV30 and TRBJ1-1, the CDR3 gives the full variable domain: SQTIHQWPATLVQPVGSPLSLECTVEGTSNPNLYWYRQAAGRGLQLLFYSVGIGQISSEVPQNLSASRPQDRQFILSSKKLLLSDSGFYLCAWSFGPNTEAFFGQGTRLTVV.

This chain connects TRBV5-4 to TRBJ2-7; D is tentatively TRBD1 or TRBD2 (5 bases each). V lost 3 bases, J lost 0 bases, and 10 bases lay in between. Germline V gene sequence: CDR1 SGHNT, CDR2 YYREEE (reference sequence). This CDR3 is built from 14 residues. Here the CDR3 DNA reads TGTGCCAGCAGCTGGGGGTCTCACTCCTACGAGCAGTACTTC. Encoded protein: CASSWGSHSYEQYF. The complete variable domain, with remaining parts taken from reference TRBV5-4 and TRBJ2-7, reads ETGVTQSPTHLIKTRGQQVTLRCSSQSGHNTVSWYQQALGQGPQFIFQYYREEENGRGNFPPRFSGLQFPNYSSELNVNALELDDSALYLCASSWGSHSYEQYFGPGTRLTVT.

This sequence joins TRBV5-5 and TRBJ2-5, with 10 nucleotides matching TRBD2. Germline V CDR1 and CDR2: SGHKS, YYEKEE (reference sequence). The V and J ends lost 0 bases and 4 bases, in that order; junction bases with no gene match: 6. The CDR3 runs 16 residues. In nucleotides, the CDR3 is TGTGCCAGCAGCTTGGTCCCTAGCGGGAGCGGAGAGACCCAGTACTTC. As protein: CASSLVPSGSGETQYF.

This clone was seen a few times. This chain joins TRBV4-3 and TRBJ2-5; TRBD1 aligns across 8 bases. Trimming cost V 2 bases and J 5 bases; bases outside gene matches: 7. This CDR3 spans 15 amino acids. Germline CDR1 and CDR2: LGHNA and YSLEER. The CDR3 region is CASSQWTGSWETQYF. Here the CDR3 DNA reads TGCGCCAGCAGCCAATGGACAGGGTCGTGGGAGACCCAGTACTTC.

This clone was detected once. For the CDR3, the DNA is TGTGCCAGCAGCTTGGAGGCAGGGAGATTTCAAGAGACCCAGTACTTC. Amino acid sequence: CASSLEAGRFQETQYF. The chain joins TRBV5-4 to TRBJ2-5; the D call may be TRBD1 or TRBD2 (5 bases each). Germline values: CDR1 SGHNT, CDR2 YYREEE (reference sequence). Trimming took 0 bases from V and 2 from J, leaving 14 bases between them. CDR3 size: 16 residues.

This sequence joins TRBV6-6 and TRBJ2-2, with 8 bases matching TRBD2. Per the germline V gene, CDR1 is MNHNY and CDR2 is SVGAGI (reference sequence). V shed 6 bases and J 1 base; nucleotides not matched to a gene: 4. This CDR3 has 15 residues. As DNA, the CDR3 is TGTGCCAGCAGGTCCGGGACTAGGAACACCGGGGAGCTGTTTTTT. Protein: CASRSGTRNTGELFF.

This clone has just one count. V usage is TRBV4-3 and J usage is TRBJ1-3; no reliable D call. Germline loops: CDR1 LGHNA, CDR2 YSLEER. This CDR3 contains 13 residues. Trimming shortened V by 0 bases and J by 5 bases, and 5 bases separated the two germline ends. Here the CDR3 DNA reads TGCGCCAGCAGCCAAGAGCCGAGAAACACCATATATTTT. It is translated as CASSQEPRNTIYF.

This chain joins TRBV27 and TRBJ2-7, with D possibly matching TRBD2 (5 bases). V was pared by 2 bases and J by 3 bases, with 11 bases between. The germline V gene has CDR1 MNHEY and CDR2 SMNVEV (reference sequence). The CDR3 contains 14 residues. CDR3 residues: CASSLSGRDYEQYF. The CDR3 DNA is TGTGCCAGCAGTTTAAGCGGCAGAGACTACGAGCAGTACTTC.

The chain is built from TRBV5-4 and TRBJ2-3; D might be TRBD1 (6 bases). Per germline, CDR1 SGHNT and CDR2 YYREEE (reference sequence). V gave up 4 bases and J gave up 2 bases, with 11 bases separating them. The CDR3 extends over 14 amino acids. The CDR3 DNA follows: TGTGCCAGCAGCCAAGGACAGACCACAGATACGCAGTATTTT. Protein sequence: CASSQGQTTDTQYF. The full variable domain, completed using reference TRBV5-4 and TRBJ2-3, is ETGVTQSPTHLIKTRGQQVTLRCSSQSGHNTVSWYQQALGQGPQFIFQYYREEENGRGNFPPRFSGLQFPNYSSELNVNALELDDSALYLCASSQGQTTDTQYFGPGTRLTVL.

V is TRBV27 and J is TRBJ1-5; 9 nucleotides line up with TRBD1. Trimming removed 5 bases from V and 6 bases from J; junction bases left unmatched: 5. The CDR3 has 14 residues. Per germline, CDR1 MNHEY and CDR2 SMNVEV (reference sequence). The CDR3 nucleotides are TGTGCCAGCAGTCCGACAGGGGGGAGTCAGCCCCAGCATTTT. It is translated as CASSPTGGSQPQHF.

V usage is TRBV7-2 and J usage is TRBJ2-2; possibly TRBD1 or TRBD2 for D (5 bases each). The CDR3 consists of 17 residues. From germline, CDR1 is SGHTA and CDR2 FQGNSA. The ends were cut back, 0 bases at V and 0 bases at J, with 11 bases in the middle. The CDR3, as DNA: TGTGCCAGCAGCTTAGCGGGGACGGGATCGAACACCGGGGAGCTGTTTTTT. This gives the protein CASSLAGTGSNTGELFF.

There are a few counts of this clone. This chain connects TRBV28 to TRBJ2-7; D call uncertain. This CDR3 has 12 amino acids. Per germline, CDR1 MDHEN and CDR2 SYDVKM. V was trimmed by 8 bases and J by 4 bases, leaving 12 bases between them. CDR3 nucleotides: TGTGCCAGCGGTAGAAAGGAATACGAGCAGTACTTC. This encodes CASGRKEYEQYF. The whole variable domain, remainder taken from reference TRBV28 and TRBJ2-7, is DVKVTQSSRYLVKRTGEKVFLECVQDMDHENMFWYRQDPGLGLRLIYFSYDVKMKEKGDIPEGYSVSREKKERFSLILESASTNQTSMYLCASGRKEYEQYFGPGTRLTVT.

This clone was picked up a small number of times. Written as DNA, the CDR3 is TGTGCCAGCAGCGTAGCAGGGGGTTTAGAAGAGACCCAGTACTTC. Its protein product is CASSVAGGLEETQYF. The chain carries TRBV9 and TRBJ2-5; TRBD1 matches 7 bases. V trimming: 0 bases; J trimming: 3 bases; junction bases outside the gene matches: 5. This CDR3 contains 15 residues. The germline gives CDR1 SGDLS, CDR2 YYNGEE.

This clone has just a few counts. The chain uses TRBV7-9 and TRBJ1-4; D gene ambiguous. The germline V gene encodes CDR1 SEHNR and CDR2 FQNEAQ (reference sequence). The CDR3 runs to 15 residues. Trimming stripped 1 base from V and 7 bases from J, with 13 bases between. The chain's CDR3 is CASSLDGSEAEKLFF. The DNA for the CDR3 is TGTGCCAGCAGCTTAGATGGTTCAGAAGCTGAAAAACTGTTTTTT.

As DNA, the CDR3 is TGCGCCAGCAGCCAAGAACTGGGTCGCGAGCAGTACTTC. Translation: CASSQELGREQYF. The chain recombines TRBV4-3 with TRBJ2-7; D is undetermined. Germline values: CDR1 LGHNA, CDR2 YSLEER. CDR3 size: 13 residues. V was trimmed by 0 bases and J by 6 bases, leaving 9 bases between them.

There are a few counts of this clone. The chain recombines TRBV5-6 with TRBJ1-2; possible D gene TRBD1, 5 bases. Trimming pared 3 bases from V and 7 bases from J, leaving 13 bases between. This CDR3 region has 13 residues. Germline V gene lookup returns CDR1 SGHDT and CDR2 YYEEEE. The CDR3, as DNA: TGTGCCAGCAGCTACATGGGGGTGGGTGGCTACACCTTC. Residues: CASSYMGVGGYTF.